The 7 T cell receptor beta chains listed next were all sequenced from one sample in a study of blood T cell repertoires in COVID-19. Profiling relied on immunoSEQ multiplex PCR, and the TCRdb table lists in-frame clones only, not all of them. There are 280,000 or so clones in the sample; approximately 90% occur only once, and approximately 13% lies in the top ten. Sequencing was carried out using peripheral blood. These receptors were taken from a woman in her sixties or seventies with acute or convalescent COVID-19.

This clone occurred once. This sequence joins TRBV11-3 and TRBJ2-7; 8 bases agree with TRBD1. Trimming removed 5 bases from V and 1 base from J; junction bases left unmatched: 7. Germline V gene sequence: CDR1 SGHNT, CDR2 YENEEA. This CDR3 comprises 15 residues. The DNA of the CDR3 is TGTGCCAGCAGCCTGGGACAGGACATTTCCTACGAGCAGTACTTC. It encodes CASSLGQDISYEQYF.

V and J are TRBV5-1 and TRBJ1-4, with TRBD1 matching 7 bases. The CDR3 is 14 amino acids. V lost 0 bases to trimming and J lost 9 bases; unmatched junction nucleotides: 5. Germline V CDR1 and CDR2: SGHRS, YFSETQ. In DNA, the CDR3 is TGCGCCAGCAGCTTGGGACAGGGACATCAAAAACTGTTTTTT. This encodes CASSLGQGHQKLFF.

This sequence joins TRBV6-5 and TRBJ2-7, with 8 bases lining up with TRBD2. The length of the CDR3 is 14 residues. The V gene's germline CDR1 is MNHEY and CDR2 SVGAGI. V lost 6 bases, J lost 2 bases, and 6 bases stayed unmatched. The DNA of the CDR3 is TGTGCCAGCAGGCGACTAGCGAACGCCTACGAGCAGTACTTC. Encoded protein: CASRRLANAYEQYF.

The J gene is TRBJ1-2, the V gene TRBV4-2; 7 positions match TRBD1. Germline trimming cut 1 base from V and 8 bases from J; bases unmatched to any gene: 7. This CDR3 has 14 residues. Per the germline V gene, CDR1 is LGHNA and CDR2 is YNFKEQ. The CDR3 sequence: CASSQGDSSRGYTF. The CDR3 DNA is TGTGCCAGCAGCCAAGGGGACAGTTCGAGGGGCTACACCTTC.

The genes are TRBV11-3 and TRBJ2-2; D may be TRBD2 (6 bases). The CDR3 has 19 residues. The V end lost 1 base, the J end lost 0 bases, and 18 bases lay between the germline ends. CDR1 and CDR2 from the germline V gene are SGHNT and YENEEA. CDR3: CASSLGLRRDYANTGELFF. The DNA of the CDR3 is TGTGCCAGCAGCTTAGGCCTTCGGAGGGATTACGCGAACACCGGGGAGCTGTTTTTT.

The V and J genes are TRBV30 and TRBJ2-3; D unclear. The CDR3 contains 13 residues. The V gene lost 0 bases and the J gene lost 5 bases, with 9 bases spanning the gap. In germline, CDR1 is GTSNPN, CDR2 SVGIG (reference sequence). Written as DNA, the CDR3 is TGTGCCTGGAGTGTACGTCCGGGAGATACGCAGTATTTT. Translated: CAWSVRPGDTQYF. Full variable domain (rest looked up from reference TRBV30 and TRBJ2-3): SQTIHQWPATLVQPVGSPLSLECTVEGTSNPNLYWYRQAAGRGLQLLFYSVGIGQISSEVPQNLSASRPQDRQFILSSKKLLLSDSGFYLCAWSVRPGDTQYFGPGTRLTVL.

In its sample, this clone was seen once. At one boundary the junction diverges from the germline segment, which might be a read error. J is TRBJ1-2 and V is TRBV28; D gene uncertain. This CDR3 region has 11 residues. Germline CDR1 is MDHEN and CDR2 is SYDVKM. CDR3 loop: CASSFSTTINF. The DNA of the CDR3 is TGTGCCAGCAGTTTCTCCACAACCATAAACTTC.